The T cell receptor (beta chain) under discussion was sequenced for a study of blood T cell repertoires in COVID-19. About the study: T cells, B-cell-depleted T cells, or PBMCs supplied cDNA or gDNA.

As originally analysed: By means of reference gene primer amplification, nucleated cell counts were estimated. Clones were sequenced by immunoSEQ multiplex PCR, and TCRdb holds only the in-frame ones, with some missing. D and trimming were read from the DNA, whereas the V and J calls and clone size are those reported in that table. The sample consists of roughly 100,000 clones, around 76% of them appearing once. Between the trimmed V and J ends, which lost 4 bases and 1 base, there was a span of 14 bases. CDR3 length: 16 residues. The V and J genes are TRBV23-1 and TRBJ2-1; possible D gene TRBD1, 5 bases. TRBV23-1 is an ORF for which the function is uncertain. This receptor was taken from a woman between 65 and 79 years old with acute or convalescent COVID-19. The sequenced sample consisted of peripheral blood. The CDR3 DNA reads as TGCGCCAGCAGTCCTGGCAGGGTCTTTTCCTACAATGAGCAGTTCTTC. The encoded protein is CASSPGRVFSYNEQFF.